This T cell receptor beta chain was observed in a study of T-cell reconstitution after alpha-beta-depleted transplantation in children. Unique molecular identifiers featured in how the TCRbeta library was prepared. TCRdb recomputed calls from the PCR reads with MiXCR, one row per CDR3 protein. The sample has fewer than 750,000 distinct CDR3 sequences; about 23% are singletons. The clonotype comes from a boy in the first two years of life who had a stem cell transplant for acute myeloid leukemia, so the T cells may come from the graft donor. The sample was PBMCs, mostly from graft donor cells, taken 360 days after TCRalphabeta/CD19-depleted stem cell transplant.

Here the CDR3 reads CASSQDRQGMTSSYEQYF. CDR3 nucleotides: TGCGCCAGCAGCCAAGACAGACAGGGGATGACCAGCTCCTACGAGCAGTACTTC. The V and J genes are TRBV4-3 and TRBJ2-7; TRBD1 matches 8 bases. The V gene end was trimmed by 0 bases and the J gene end by 0 bases; junction bases not matched to a gene: 10. The CDR3 is 18 amino acids. The germline gives CDR1 LGHNA, CDR2 YSLEER.